The 14 T cell receptor beta chains below come from one sample, sequenced in a study of T cell responses to AZD1222 COVID-19 vaccine. Using immunoSEQ multiplex PCR, the repertoire was profiled, and TCRdb retains in-frame clones only, with some absent. The sample has 170,000 or so clones; about 90% are singletons. The specimen was peripheral blood, collected on day 0 of AZD1222 vaccination. All receptors derive from an adult in good health.

This clone came up once. The CDR3: CASRELGATNEKLFF. Written as DNA, the CDR3 is TGTGCCAGTAGGGAACTTGGGGCAACTAATGAAAAACTGTTTTTT. V gene TRBV19 combines with J gene TRBJ1-4; no clear D. The CDR3 covers 15 residues. Germline V gene data show CDR1 as LNHDA and CDR2 as SQIVND (reference sequence). V was trimmed by 6 bases and J by 0 bases, leaving 11 bases between them.

This chain uses TRBV6-5 with TRBJ2-3, with no clear D. Germline V gene sequence: CDR1 MNHEY, CDR2 SVGAGI. Trimming removed 4 bases from V and 2 bases from J, with 7 bases in between. There are 13 residues in the CDR3. The CDR3 loop is CASSSTFTDTQYF. The CDR3 region has the DNA TGTGCCAGCAGTTCTACCTTCACAGATACGCAGTATTTT.

The J gene is TRBJ1-5, the V gene TRBV6-1; TRBD1 matches 7 bases. V was clipped by 2 bases and J by 3 bases; unmatched bases: 4. The CDR3 length is 15 residues. Germline lookup yields CDR1 MNHNS and CDR2 SASEGT. The CDR3 nucleotides read TGTGCCAGCAGTGAAAAGGACAGGCCCAATCAGCCCCAGCATTTT. This translates into CASSEKDRPNQPQHF.

V gene TRBV11-2 combines with J gene TRBJ1-1; D possibly corresponds to TRBD1 (6 bases). The CDR3 is 16 amino acids. Germline values: CDR1 SGHAT, CDR2 FQNNGV. V gave up 7 bases and J gave up 6 bases, with 24 bases separating them. This CDR3 reads CASTGGFTGSAAEAFF. CDR3 bases: TGTGCCAGCACTGGGGGGTTTACAGGGTCGGCGGCTGAAGCTTTCTTT.

The chain uses TRBV19 and TRBJ1-2; D possibly corresponds to TRBD1 (6 bases). Germline CDR1 and CDR2: LNHDA and SQIVND (reference sequence). This CDR3 region has 16 residues. Trimming took 4 bases from V and 2 from J, leaving 17 bases between them. The CDR3 is CASSTNRDLGNYGYTF. DNA for the CDR3: TGTGCCAGTAGTACCAACAGGGATCTAGGAAACTATGGCTACACCTTC.

A single count supports this clone. The genes are TRBV2 and TRBJ1-6; TRBD1 agrees at 8 bases. The CDR3 covers 15 residues. Germline trimming cut 5 bases from V and 5 bases from J; bases unmatched to any gene: 5. In germline, CDR1 is SNHLY, CDR2 FYNNEI. The CDR3 loop is CASSLDRENNSPLHF. CDR3 in DNA: TGTGCCAGCAGTTTGGACAGGGAGAATAATTCACCCCTCCACTTT.

Comment on this clone: This sample also contains other DNA sequences that code for the same CDR3. The CDR3 spells CASSLVSYNEQFF. The CDR3 region has the DNA TGTGCCAGCAGTTTAGTAAGCTACAATGAGCAGTTCTTC. The chain links TRBV12-3 or TRBV12-4 to TRBJ2-1; D unclear. Trimming took off 1 base at V and 3 bases at J, with 4 bases between the two ends. This CDR3 has 13 amino acids.

The chain is built from TRBV6-5 and TRBJ2-4; D remains ambiguous. Per germline, CDR1 MNHEY and CDR2 SVGAGI. The V gene lost 7 bases and the J gene lost 8 bases, with 15 bases spanning the gap. CDR3 size: 13 residues. The CDR3 DNA reads TGTGCCAGCACTTTAGATCTCGCGGACATTCAGTACTTC. This sequence encodes CASTLDLADIQYF.

The chain combines TRBV21-1 with TRBJ1-5; no check of the table's D call, TRBD1, against the DNA was made. TRBV21-1 is assigned pseudogene status. This CDR3 spans 18 amino acids. CDR3 sequence reads: CASSTEGGQGLGNQPQHF. CDR3 coding DNA: TGTGCCAGCAGCACAGAAGGGGGACAGGGTTTAGGCAATCAGCCCCAGCATTTT.

The V and J genes are TRBV6-5 and TRBJ1-1, with D possibly being TRBD1 (6 bases). The CDR3 length is 15 residues. Trimming took off 2 bases at V and 5 bases at J, with 15 bases between the two ends. The V gene's germline CDR1 is MNHEY and CDR2 SVGAGI. CDR3 in DNA: TGTGCCAGCAGTTACGGGGGGCGCTTAATTACTGAAGCTTTCTTT. Protein product: CASSYGGRLITEAFF.

The V gene is TRBV7-2, the J gene TRBJ1-1; TRBD1 aligns across 7 bases. Germline V gives CDR1 SGHTA, CDR2 FQGNSA. V trimming: 3 bases; J trimming: 2 bases; junction bases outside the gene matches: 3. The CDR3 extends over 14 amino acids. CDR3 coding DNA: TGTGCCAGCAGCTTCGGGACAGCCAACACTGAAGCTTTCTTT. Its translation is CASSFGTANTEAFF.

V gene TRBV28 combines with J gene TRBJ1-1, with D tentatively TRBD1 (5 bases). CDR3 length: 15 residues. V shed 7 bases and J shed 1 base, with 16 bases lying between them. Germline CDR1 reads MDHEN; CDR2 reads SYDVKM. CDR3 loop: CASTQWGVQNTEAFF. The CDR3 DNA is TGTGCCAGCACCCAGTGGGGGGTACAGAACACTGAAGCTTTCTTT.

This clone was detected only once. The chain has TRBV2 and TRBJ1-6; 8 positions agree with TRBD1. The CDR3 sequence is 14 residues long. Germline CDR1 SNHLY, CDR2 FYNNEI. Trimming at V came to 2 bases and at J to 9 bases, leaving 3 bases not matched to a gene. This chain's CDR3 is CASSEQGAFSPLHF. The CDR3 region has the DNA TGTGCCAGCAGTGAACAGGGGGCCTTTTCACCCCTCCACTTT. Variable domain in full (rest from reference TRBV2 and TRBJ1-6): EPEVTQTPSHQVTQMGQEVILRCVPISNHLYFYWYRQILGQKVEFLVSFYNNEISEKSEIFDDQFSVERPDGSNFTLKIRSTKLEDSAMYFCASSEQGAFSPLHFGNGTRLTVT.

V and J are TRBV11-3 and TRBJ2-7; no clear D gene. Per germline, CDR1 SGHNT and CDR2 YENEEA. The V end lost 4 bases, the J end lost 2 bases, and 12 bases lay between the germline ends. The CDR3 loop spans 14 amino acids. Here the CDR3 DNA reads TGTGCCAGCAGCTGGGGTTTAGCAACCTACGAGCAGTACTTC. It specifies CASSWGLATYEQYF. The full variable domain, rest sourced from reference TRBV11-3 and TRBJ2-7, is EAGVVQSPRYKIIEKKQPVAFWCNPISGHNTLYWYLQNLGQGPELLIRYENEEAVDDSQLPKDRFSAERLKGVDSTLKIQPAELGDSAVYLCASSWGLATYEQYFGPGTRLTVT.